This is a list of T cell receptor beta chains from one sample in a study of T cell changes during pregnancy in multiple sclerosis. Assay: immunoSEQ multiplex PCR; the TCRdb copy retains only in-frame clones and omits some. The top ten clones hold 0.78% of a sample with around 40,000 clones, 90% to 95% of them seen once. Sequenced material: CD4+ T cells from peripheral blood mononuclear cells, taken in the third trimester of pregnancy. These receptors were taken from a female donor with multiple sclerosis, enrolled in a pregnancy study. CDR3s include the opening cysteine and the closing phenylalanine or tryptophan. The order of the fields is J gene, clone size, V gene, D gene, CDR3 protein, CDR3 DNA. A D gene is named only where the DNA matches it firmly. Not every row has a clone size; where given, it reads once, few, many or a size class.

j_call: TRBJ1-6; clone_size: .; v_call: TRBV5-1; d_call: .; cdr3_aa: CASSQDRSENSPLHF; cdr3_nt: TGCGCCAGCAGCCAAGACAGAAGTGAAAATTCACCCCTCCACTTT
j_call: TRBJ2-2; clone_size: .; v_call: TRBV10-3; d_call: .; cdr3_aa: CAISEELAWNTGELFF; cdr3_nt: TGTGCCATCAGTGAAGAACTAGCTTGGAACACCGGGGAGCTGTTTTTT
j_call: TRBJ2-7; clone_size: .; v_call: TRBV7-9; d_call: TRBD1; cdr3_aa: CASSSTGPLYEQYF; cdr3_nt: TGTGCCAGCAGCTCGACAGGGCCCCTTTACGAGCAGTACTTC
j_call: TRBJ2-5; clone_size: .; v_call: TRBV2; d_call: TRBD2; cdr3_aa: CASSLLAGVETQYF; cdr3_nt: TGTGCCAGCAGTCTCCTAGCGGGAGTAGAGACCCAGTACTTC
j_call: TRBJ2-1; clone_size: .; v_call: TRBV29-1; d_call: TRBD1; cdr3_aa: CSVDRDRDNEQFF; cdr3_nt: TGCAGCGTTGATCGGGACAGGGACAATGAGCAGTTCTTC
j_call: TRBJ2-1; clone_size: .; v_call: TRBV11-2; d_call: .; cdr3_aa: CASSSQGWTYNEQFF; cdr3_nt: TGTGCCAGCAGCTCCCAAGGGTGGACTTACAATGAGCAGTTCTTC
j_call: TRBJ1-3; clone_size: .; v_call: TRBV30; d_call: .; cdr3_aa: CAWSPRDSSSGNTIYF; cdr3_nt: TGTGCCTGGAGTCCCCGGGACTCGAGCTCTGGAAACACCATATATTTT
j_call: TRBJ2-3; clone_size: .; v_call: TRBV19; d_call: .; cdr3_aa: CASGRGVRTDTQYF; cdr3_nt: TGTGCCAGCGGGAGAGGGGTCCGCACAGATACGCAGTATTTT
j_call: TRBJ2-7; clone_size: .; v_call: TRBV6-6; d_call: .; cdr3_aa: CASGGSWYEQYF; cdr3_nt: TGTGCCAGCGGGGGGAGTTGGTACGAGCAGTACTTC
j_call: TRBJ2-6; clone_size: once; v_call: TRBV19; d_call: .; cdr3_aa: CASSIDRHRSGANVLTF; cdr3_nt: TGTGCCAGTAGTATAGACAGGCACCGCTCTGGGGCCAACGTCCTGACTTTC
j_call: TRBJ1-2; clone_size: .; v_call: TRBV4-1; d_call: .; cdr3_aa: CASSQPLTDRFIRYGYTF; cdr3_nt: TGCGCCAGCAGCCAACCTCTAACAGACAGGTTCATCCGCTATGGCTACACCTTC
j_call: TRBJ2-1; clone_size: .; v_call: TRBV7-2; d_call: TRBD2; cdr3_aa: CASSLALLAGGSYNEQFF; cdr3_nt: TGTGCCAGCAGCTTAGCCCTACTAGCGGGAGGCTCCTACAATGAGCAGTTCTTC
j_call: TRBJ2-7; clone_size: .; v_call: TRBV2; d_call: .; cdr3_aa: CASSSDGASYEQYF; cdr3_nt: TGTGCCAGCAGCTCAGACGGAGCTTCCTACGAGCAGTACTTC
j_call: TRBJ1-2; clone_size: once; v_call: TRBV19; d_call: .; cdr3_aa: CASSIRGRDGYTF; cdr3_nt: TGTGCCAGTAGTATACGGGGAAGGGATGGCTACACCTTC
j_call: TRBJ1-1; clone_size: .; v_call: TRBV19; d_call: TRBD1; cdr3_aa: CASSIRQGATEAFF; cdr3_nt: TGTGCCAGTAGTATACGGCAGGGGGCGACTGAAGCTTTCTTT
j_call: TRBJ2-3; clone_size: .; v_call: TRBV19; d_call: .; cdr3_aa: CASSIVGEDTQYF; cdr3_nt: TGTGCCAGTAGTATAGTAGGGGAAGATACGCAGTATTTT
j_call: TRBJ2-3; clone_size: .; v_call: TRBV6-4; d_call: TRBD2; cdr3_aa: CASSDSSGGADTQYF; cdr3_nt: TGTGCCAGCAGTGACTCGAGCGGGGGCGCGGATACGCAGTATTTT
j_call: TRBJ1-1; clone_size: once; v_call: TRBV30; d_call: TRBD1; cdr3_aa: CAWRGTGASAGWTEAFF; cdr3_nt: TGTGCCTGGAGGGGGACAGGGGCCTCGGCTGGTTGGACTGAAGCTTTCTTT
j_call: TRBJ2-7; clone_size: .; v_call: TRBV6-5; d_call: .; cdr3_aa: CASSYSHGYEQYF; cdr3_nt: TGTGCCAGCAGTTACTCGCACGGCTACGAGCAGTACTTC
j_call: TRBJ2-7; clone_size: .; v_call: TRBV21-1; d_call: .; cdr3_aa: CASSKEGGTGNSYEQYF; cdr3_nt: TGTGCCAGCAGCAAAGAGGGCGGGACAGGAAACTCCTACGAGCAGTACTTC
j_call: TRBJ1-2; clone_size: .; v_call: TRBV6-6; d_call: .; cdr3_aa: CASSRDEDYGYTF; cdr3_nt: TGTGCCAGCAGTCGTGACGAGGACTATGGCTACACCTTC
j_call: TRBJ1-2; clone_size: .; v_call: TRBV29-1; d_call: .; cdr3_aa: CSVEIPSQGSGGYTF; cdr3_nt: TGCAGCGTTGAGATTCCATCCCAGGGCTCCGGGGGCTACACCTTC
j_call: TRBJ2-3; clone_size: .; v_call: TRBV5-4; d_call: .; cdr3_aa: CASSLGGASTDTQYF; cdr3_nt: TGTGCCAGCAGCTTAGGTGGGGCTAGCACAGATACGCAGTATTTT
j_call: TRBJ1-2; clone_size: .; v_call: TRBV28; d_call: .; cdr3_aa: CASSVTENYGYTF; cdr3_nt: TGTGCCAGCAGTGTAACAGAGAACTATGGCTACACCTTC
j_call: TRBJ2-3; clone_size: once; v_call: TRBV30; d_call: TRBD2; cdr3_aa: CAWRTSGTDTQYF; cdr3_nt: TGTGCCTGGAGGACTAGCGGCACAGATACGCAGTATTTT
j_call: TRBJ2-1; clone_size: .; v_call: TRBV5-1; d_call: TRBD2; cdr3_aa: CASSSGLAGNEQFF; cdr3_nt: TGCGCCAGCAGCTCGGGACTAGCGGGCAATGAGCAGTTCTTC
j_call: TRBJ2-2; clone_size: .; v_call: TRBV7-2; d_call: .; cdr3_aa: CASSLGSGPTGELFF; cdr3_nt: TGTGCCAGCAGCTTAGGTTCAGGGCCCACCGGGGAGCTGTTTTTT
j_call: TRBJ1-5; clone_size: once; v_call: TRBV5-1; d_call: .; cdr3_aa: CASSLDGLRQPQHF; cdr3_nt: TGCGCCAGCAGCTTGGACGGGTTGAGGCAGCCCCAGCATTTT
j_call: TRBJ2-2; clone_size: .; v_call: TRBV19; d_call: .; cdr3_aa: CASKNTGIAGELFF; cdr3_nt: TGTGCCAGTAAGAATACAGGGATCGCCGGGGAGCTGTTTTTT
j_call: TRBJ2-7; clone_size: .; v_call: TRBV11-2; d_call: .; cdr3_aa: CASSLGAGLNYEQYF; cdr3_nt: TGTGCCAGCAGCTTAGGGGCAGGGCTAAACTACGAGCAGTACTTC
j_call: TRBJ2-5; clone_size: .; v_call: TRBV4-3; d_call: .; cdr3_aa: CASSQDFFGQTKQYF; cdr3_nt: TGCGCCAGCAGCCAAGATTTCTTTGGTCAGACTAAACAGTACTTC
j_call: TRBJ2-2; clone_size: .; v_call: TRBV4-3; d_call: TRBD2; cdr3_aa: CASSQGLAGGTGELFF; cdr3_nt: TGCGCCAGCAGCCAAGGACTAGCCGGAGGGACCGGGGAGCTGTTTTTT
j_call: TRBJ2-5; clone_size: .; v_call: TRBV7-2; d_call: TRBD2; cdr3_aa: CASSSASSGSWETQYF; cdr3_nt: TGTGCCAGCAGCTCCGCGTCTAGCGGGAGTTGGGAGACCCAGTACTTC
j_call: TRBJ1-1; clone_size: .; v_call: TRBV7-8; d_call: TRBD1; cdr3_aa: CASSSGQGALSTEAFF; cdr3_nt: TGTGCCAGCAGCTCGGGACAGGGGGCGCTTAGCACTGAAGCTTTCTTT
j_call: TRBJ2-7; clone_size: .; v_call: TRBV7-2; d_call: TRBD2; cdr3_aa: CASSRWTSYEQYF; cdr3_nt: TGTGCCAGCAGCAGGTGGACTAGCTACGAGCAGTACTTC
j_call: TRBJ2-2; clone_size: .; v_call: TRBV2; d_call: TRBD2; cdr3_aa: CASTSGSAGELFF; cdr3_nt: TGTGCCAGCACTAGCGGGAGCGCCGGGGAGCTGTTTTTT
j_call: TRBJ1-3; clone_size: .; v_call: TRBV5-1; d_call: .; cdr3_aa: CASSPGEASGNTIYF; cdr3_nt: TGCGCCAGCAGTCCTGGCGAGGCCTCTGGAAACACCATATATTTT
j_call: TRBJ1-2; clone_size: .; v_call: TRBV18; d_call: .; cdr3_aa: CASSPGLLRMDSNYGYTF; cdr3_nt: TGTGCCAGCTCACCAGGTTTACTGCGTATGGACAGCAACTATGGCTACACCTTC
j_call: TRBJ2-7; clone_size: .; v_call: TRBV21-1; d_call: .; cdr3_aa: CLRELIGQGYEQYF; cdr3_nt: TGTCTCCGGGAATTAATCGGACAGGGCTACGAGCAGTACTTC
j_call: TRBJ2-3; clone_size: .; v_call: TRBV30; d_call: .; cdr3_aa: CAWSVGAPSTDTQYF; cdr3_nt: TGTGCCTGGAGTGTAGGGGCCCCCAGCACAGATACGCAGTATTTT
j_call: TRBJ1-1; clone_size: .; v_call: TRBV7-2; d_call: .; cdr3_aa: CASSLVGPTRGAFF; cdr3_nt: TGTGCCAGCAGCTTAGTCGGGCCGACTCGGGGAGCTTTCTTT
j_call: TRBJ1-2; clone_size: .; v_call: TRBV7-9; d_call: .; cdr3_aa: CASSDEGGLQYGYTF; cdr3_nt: TGTGCCAGCAGCGACGAGGGGGGGCTTCAGTATGGCTACACCTTC
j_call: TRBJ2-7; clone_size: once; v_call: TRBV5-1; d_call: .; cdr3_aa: CASTRDHYEQYF; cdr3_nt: TGCGCCAGCACACGGGATCACTACGAGCAGTACTTC
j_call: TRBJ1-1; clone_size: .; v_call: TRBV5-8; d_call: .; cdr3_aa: CASSFELLRAFF; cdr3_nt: TGTGCCAGCAGTTTTGAGCTACTGCGGGCTTTCTTT
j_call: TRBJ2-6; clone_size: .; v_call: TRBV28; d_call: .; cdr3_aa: CASAQDSGANVLTF; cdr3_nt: TGTGCCAGCGCCCAGGACTCTGGGGCCAACGTCCTGACTTTC
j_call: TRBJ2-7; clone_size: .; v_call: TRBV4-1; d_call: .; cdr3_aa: CASSQDQDNSYEQYF; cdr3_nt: TGCGCCAGCAGCCAAGATCAGGACAACTCCTACGAGCAGTACTTC
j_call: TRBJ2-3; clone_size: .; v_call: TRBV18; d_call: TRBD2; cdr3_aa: CASSLSIIAGSTDTQYF; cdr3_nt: TGTGCCAGCTCACTGTCGATTATAGCGGGGAGCACAGATACGCAGTATTTT
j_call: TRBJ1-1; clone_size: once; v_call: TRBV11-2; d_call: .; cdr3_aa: CASSLESSNTEAFF; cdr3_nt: TGTGCCAGCAGCTTAGAGAGCTCGAACACTGAAGCTTTCTTT
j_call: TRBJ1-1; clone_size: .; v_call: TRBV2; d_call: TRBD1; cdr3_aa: CASRQGARPAFF; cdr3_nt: TGTGCCAGCCGACAGGGGGCGCGACCAGCTTTCTTT
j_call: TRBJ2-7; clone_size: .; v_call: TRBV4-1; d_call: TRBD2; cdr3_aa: CASSQGLASIYYEQYF; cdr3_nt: TGCGCCAGCAGCCAAGGACTAGCGAGTATATACTACGAGCAGTACTTC
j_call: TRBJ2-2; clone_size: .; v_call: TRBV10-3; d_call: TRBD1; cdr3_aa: CAISFDRVESGELFF; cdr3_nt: TGTGCCATCAGTTTTGACAGGGTCGAAAGCGGGGAGCTGTTTTTT
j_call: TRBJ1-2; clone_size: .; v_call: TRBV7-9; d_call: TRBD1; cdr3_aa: CASSLARDRGGRYGYTF; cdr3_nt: TGTGCCAGCAGCTTAGCGCGGGACAGGGGCGGACGCTATGGCTACACCTTC
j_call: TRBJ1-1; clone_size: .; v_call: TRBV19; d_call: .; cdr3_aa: CASSPLTGTDTEAFF; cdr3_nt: TGTGCCAGTAGTCCCCTCACAGGGACGGACACTGAAGCTTTCTTT
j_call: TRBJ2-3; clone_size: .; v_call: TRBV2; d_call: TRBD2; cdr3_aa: CACTSGRSSTDTQYF; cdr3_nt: TGTGCCTGTACTAGCGGGAGAAGCTCAACAGATACGCAGTATTTT
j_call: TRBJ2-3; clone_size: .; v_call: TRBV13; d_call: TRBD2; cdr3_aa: CASSSGLADNTDTQYF; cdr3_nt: TGTGCCAGCAGCTCCGGGCTAGCGGACAACACAGATACGCAGTATTTT
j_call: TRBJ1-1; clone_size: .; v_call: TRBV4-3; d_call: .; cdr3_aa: CASSQAMGRTEAFF; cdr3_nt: TGCGCCAGCAGCCAAGCCATGGGGCGTACTGAAGCTTTCTTT
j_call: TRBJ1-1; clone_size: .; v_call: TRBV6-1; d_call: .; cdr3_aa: CASSEGSFGNTEAFF; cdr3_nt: TGTGCCAGCAGTGAAGGGTCATTCGGGAACACTGAAGCTTTCTTT